Following are 25 T cell receptor beta chains from one sample sequenced in a study of regulatory T cells in long-lasting Graves disease. Arm-PCR of CDR3 regions with iRepertoire HTBI primers generated TCR beta libraries. MiXCR was run by TCRdb on the multiplex PCR reads, yielding one entry per CDR3 protein. The data contain hundreds of thousands of distinct CDR3 sequences, about a sixth of them singletons. Time point denoted: newly diagnosed GD, antithyroid drugs for less than 3 months. Scientists built the TCR library using RNA that was extracted from PBMCs. This sample also appeared in a second study, on T cells in Graves' hyperthyroidism and ophthalmopathy.

The sequences come from peripheral blood mononuclear cells (PBMCs), collected at new diagnosis, from a patient treated with antithyroid drugs. The origin of the receptors is a woman in her 30s with Graves disease.

This clonotype was seen only a few times. V and J are TRBV20-1 and TRBJ2-3, with TRBD2 identical over 7 bases. The J segment lost 1 base and the V segment lost 7 bases, leaving 5 bases of the junction unmatched. Germline V gene data show CDR1 as DFQATT and CDR2 as SNEGSKA (reference sequence). The CDR3 runs 13 residues. As DNA, the CDR3 is TGCAGTGGCCGGGACTACCGCACAGATACGCAGTATTTT. Amino acid sequence: CSGRDYRTDTQYF.

This clonotype was seen many times. This chain joins TRBV29-1 and TRBJ2-3, with 8 bases lining up with TRBD1. CDR3 length: 16 amino acids. Germline CDR1 reads SQVTM; CDR2 reads ANQGSEA. V trimming: 4 bases; J trimming: 6 bases; junction bases outside the gene matches: 15. Here the CDR3 reads CSVVPGRGPKEDTQYF. As DNA, the CDR3 is TGCAGCGTTGTTCCCGGCAGGGGGCCCAAAGAGGATACGCAGTATTTT.

This clonotype showed up just a few times. The chain carries TRBV9 and TRBJ2-3, with TRBD2 matching over 12 bases. The CDR3 is 16 residues long. Trimming cost V 6 bases and J 4 bases; bases outside gene matches: 9. CDR1 is SGDLS, CDR2 YYNGEE, per germline. The CDR3 reads CASNLATSGSSDTQYF. CDR3 DNA sequence: TGTGCCAGCAACCTTGCGACTAGCGGGAGTTCAGATACGCAGTATTTT.

Many counts were recorded for this clonotype. This rearrangement joins TRBV28 to TRBJ2-3, with TRBD1 matching 7 bases. Germline CDR1 is MDHEN and CDR2 is SYDVKM. After removal of 4 bases from V and 1 base from J, the junction contained 5 bases not matched to a gene. CDR3 size: 15 residues. CDR3 residues: CASSSLGTGTDTQYF. As DNA, the CDR3 is TGTGCCAGCAGTTCTTTGGGGACAGGCACAGATACGCAGTATTTT. Looking up the rest from reference TRBV28 and TRBJ2-3 gives the full variable domain: DVKVTQSSRYLVKRTGEKVFLECVQDMDHENMFWYRQDPGLGLRLIYFSYDVKMKEKGDIPEGYSVSREKKERFSLILESASTNQTSMYLCASSSLGTGTDTQYFGPGTRLTVL.

This clonotype was recorded at least ten times. The V and J genes are TRBV5-1 and TRBJ2-7, with a weak D call TRBD2 (5 bases). The V end lost 5 bases, the J end lost 6 bases, and 18 bases lay between the germline ends. From germline, CDR1 is SGHRS and CDR2 YFSETQ. The CDR3 runs 14 residues. The CDR3 is CASRGAEGRGEQYF. CDR3 sequence (DNA): TGCGCCAGCAGAGGAGCGGAAGGCCGCGGCGAGCAGTACTTC.

This clonotype was detected many times. The CDR3: CASTTTSGRLNEQFF. The CDR3 DNA reads TGTGCCAGCACCACGACTAGCGGGAGGTTGAATGAGCAGTTCTTC. This sequence joins TRBV11-2 and TRBJ2-1, with 13 bases that match TRBD2. Germline V lookup: CDR1 SGHAT, CDR2 FQNNGV. The CDR3 has 15 amino acids. V dropped 7 bases and J dropped 7; count of bases not matched to a gene: 7.

This clonotype was seen a few times. The V call is TRBV20-1, the J call TRBJ2-3, with TRBD2 matching over 13 bases. Near its end, the DNA agrees better with TRBJ2-5, so the J call may be wrong. CDR3 length equals 16 residues. Germline V gene data show CDR1 as DFQATT and CDR2 as SNEGSKA (reference sequence). CDR3 sequence reads: CSAFTSGRAKGETQYF. DNA for the CDR3: TGCAGTGCTTTCACTAGCGGGAGGGCCAAAGGCGAGACCCAGTACTTC.

This clonotype was seen many times. The rearrangement joins TRBV27 to TRBJ1-2, with 8 bases aligning to TRBD1. This CDR3 has 12 amino acids. V trimming: 6 bases; J trimming: 10 bases; junction bases outside the gene matches: 7. Germline V gene sequence: CDR1 MNHEY, CDR2 SMNVEV (reference sequence). The CDR3 region is CASSPGTGAYTF. The CDR3 nucleotides read TGTGCCAGCAGCCCCGGGACAGGAGCCTACACCTTC.

This clonotype was seen a handful of times. This chain uses TRBV20-1 with TRBJ1-6; D remains unclear. Germline V lookup: CDR1 DFQATT, CDR2 SNEGSKA (reference sequence). This CDR3 is 15 amino acids long. Trimming pared 0 bases from V and 6 bases from J, leaving 12 bases between. Here the CDR3 DNA reads TGCAGTGCTAGAGACCCGGGCCACGTTAATTCACCCCTCCACTTT. Its translation is CSARDPGHVNSPLHF.

V is TRBV29-1 and J is TRBJ2-7, with 11 bases identical to TRBD1. J lost 6 bases, V lost 5 bases, and 9 bases had no gene match. From germline, CDR1 is SQVTM and CDR2 ANQGSEA. The CDR3 is 14 amino acids. CDR3 in amino acids: CSVKAGTGGGEQYF. As DNA, the CDR3 is TGCAGCGTTAAGGCGGGGACAGGGGGGGGCGAGCAGTACTTC.

The DNA for the CDR3 is TGCAGCGTAGGACAGGGCTCAAACTATGGCTACACCTTC. This encodes CSVGQGSNYGYTF. The chain uses TRBV29-1 and TRBJ1-2, with TRBD1 matching 8 bases. From germline, CDR1 is SQVTM and CDR2 ANQGSEA. The CDR3 has 13 residues. Trimming took 6 bases from V and 2 from J; bases not matched to a gene: 5.

This clonotype was counted ten times or more. This chain joins TRBV6-9 and TRBJ2-5; perhaps TRBD2 as D (6 bases). CDR1 is MNHGY and CDR2 is SVAAGI in the germline V gene. This CDR3 is built from 13 residues. V was shortened by 3 bases and J by 5 bases, with 10 bases between the two germline ends. CDR3 in DNA: TGTGCCAGCAGTTACGCAGGGAGGGAGACCCAGTACTTC. This codes for CASSYAGRETQYF.

There are many counts of this clonotype. This chain connects TRBV18 to TRBJ2-3, with a possible D match to TRBD1 (6 bases). CDR1 and CDR2 from the germline V gene are KGHSH and LQKENI. V was trimmed by 3 bases and J by 6 bases, leaving 13 bases between them. This CDR3 comprises 14 residues. The CDR3 DNA sequence: TGTGCCAGCTCACCTCCTCTTCAGGGGGATACGCAGTATTTT. Encoded protein: CASSPPLQGDTQYF.

This clonotype occurred many times. A junction end diverges from the germline sequence, so it may reflect a read error. The chain links TRBV4-1 to TRBJ1-1; D gene ambiguous. Per the germline V gene, CDR1 is MGHRA and CDR2 is YSYEKL. This CDR3 has 14 amino acids. The DNA for the CDR3 is TGTGCCAGCAGCCAAGCCGGGATGAACACTGAAGCTTTCTTT. This gives the protein CASSQAGMNTEAFF.

This clonotype was recorded many times. V gene TRBV7-9 combines with J gene TRBJ1-1; D uncertain. V was trimmed by 4 bases and J by 2 bases, leaving 8 bases between them. Germline V gives CDR1 SEHNR, CDR2 FQNEAQ (reference sequence). This CDR3 spans 13 amino acids. The CDR3 DNA reads as TGTGCCAGCAGCTCGACACCCAACACTGAAGCTTTCTTT. This sequence encodes CASSSTPNTEAFF.

This clonotype has a count of ten or more. This sequence joins TRBV7-2 and TRBJ2-7; unclear D gene. CDR1 and CDR2 from the germline V gene are SGHTA and FQGNSA. CDR3 length: 15 residues. V gave up 0 bases and J gave up 6 bases, with 15 bases separating them. CDR3 DNA: TGTGCCAGCAGCTTAGCCCCGACCCCAACTCTCGAGCAGTACTTC. It yields the protein CASSLAPTPTLEQYF.

This clonotype has a count of ten or more. The rearrangement uses TRBV7-2 and TRBJ1-1, with a tentative D call TRBD1 (5 bases). V lost 1 base, J lost 1 base, and 10 bases lay in between. This CDR3 is built from 15 residues. Germline CDR1 and CDR2: SGHTA and FQGNSA. In DNA form, the CDR3 reads TGTGCCAGCAGCTTAGTATCCGGGGGGAACACTGAAGCTTTCTTT. Protein: CASSLVSGGNTEAFF.

This clonotype was found many times. The V call is TRBV27, the J call TRBJ2-1; no firm D call. V shed 8 bases and J shed 6 bases, with 17 bases lying between them. The CDR3 consists of 14 residues. Germline values: CDR1 MNHEY, CDR2 SMNVEV (reference sequence). The CDR3 DNA follows: TGTGCCAGCTGGGCCAGTGGGTATAGCAATGAGCAGTTCTTC. It is translated as CASWASGYSNEQFF.

The CDR3: CASSFIAHGRDEDTQYF. The CDR3 DNA reads as TGTGCCAGCAGCTTTATAGCTCACGGGAGAGATGAGGATACGCAGTATTTT. The chain uses TRBV7-2 and TRBJ2-3; D may be TRBD2 (6 bases). V lost 3 bases and J 6 bases, leaving 22 bases between the germline ends. This CDR3 contains 17 residues. Germline loops: CDR1 SGHTA, CDR2 FQGNSA.

This clonotype was counted ten times or more. V gene TRBV12-3 or TRBV12-4 combines with J gene TRBJ1-1; perhaps TRBD1 as D (5 bases). The CDR3 runs to 13 residues. V was trimmed by 6 bases and J by 5 bases, leaving 13 bases between them. CDR3 loop: CASSPWGRTEAFF. The CDR3 DNA is TGTGCCAGCAGCCCATGGGGCAGGACTGAAGCTTTCTTT.

This clonotype appeared a few times. The CDR3 region has the DNA TGTGCCAGCAGCTTAGGCCGGGGGCGAGAGACCCAGTACTTC. Its translation is CASSLGRGRETQYF. The chain couples TRBV7-9 to TRBJ2-5; perhaps D is TRBD1 or TRBD2 (6 bases each). The V and J ends lost 1 base and 4 bases respectively, with 10 bases between them. The CDR3 sequence is 14 residues long. Looked up from germline, CDR1 is SEHNR and CDR2 is FQNEAQ (reference sequence).

About this clonotype: A far larger clone is only one base removed, so a read error is likely. This chain connects TRBV11-2 to TRBJ2-1; D is possibly TRBD1 (6 bases). This CDR3 region has 17 residues. Germline V gene sequence: CDR1 SGHAT, CDR2 FQNNGV. This CDR3 reads CASSLRTVKLSYYEQFF. The CDR3 DNA reads TGTGCCAGCAGCCTAAGGACAGTAAAACTCTCCTACTATGAGCAGTTCTTC.

This chain joins TRBV7-9 and TRBJ2-7; weak D call: TRBD2 (6 bases). The germline V gene has CDR1 SEHNR and CDR2 FQNEAQ (reference sequence). V was shortened by 5 bases and J by 2 bases, with 13 bases between the two germline ends. This CDR3 has 14 amino acids. The CDR3 bases are TGTGCCAGCAGCACCTCGGGAGTACCCTACGAGCAGTACTTC. Residues: CASSTSGVPYEQYF.

Written as DNA, the CDR3 is TGTGCCAGCAGTGTCACAGGGGGCCCTAATGAAAAACTGTTTTTT. Translation gives CASSVTGGPNEKLFF. J is TRBJ1-4 and V is TRBV28; 9 bases agree with TRBD1. There are 15 residues in the CDR3. Germline trimming cut 5 bases from V and 3 bases from J; bases unmatched to any gene: 4. Germline V CDR1 and CDR2: MDHEN, SYDVKM.

This clonotype was observed many times. The chain has TRBV6-1 and TRBJ2-1, with TRBD2 matching 12 bases. CDR1 is MNHNS and CDR2 is SASEGT in the germline V gene. The V segment lost 5 bases and the J segment 3 bases; nucleotides outside the gene matches: 2. CDR3 length: 15 residues. The CDR3 DNA reads TGTGCCAGCAGTCTAGCGGGAGGGTACTACAATGAGCAGTTCTTC. It specifies CASSLAGGYYNEQFF.